This entry lists 5 T cell receptor beta chains sequenced from one sample in a study of T cell changes during pregnancy in multiple sclerosis. TCRdb's copy holds only in-frame clones and misses some; the assay was immunoSEQ multiplex PCR. The data contain more than 25,000 clones, 89% of them singletons. The sample was CD8+ T cells from peripheral blood mononuclear cells, taken in the third trimester of pregnancy. Receptors were obtained from a female donor with multiple sclerosis, enrolled in a pregnancy study.

V and J are TRBV9 and TRBJ2-3; 10 bases fit TRBD1. The CDR3 extends over 18 amino acids. Germline V CDR1 and CDR2: SGDLS, YYNGEE. The J segment lost 1 base and the V segment lost 0 bases, leaving 8 bases of the junction unmatched. The CDR3 is CASSVALTGGAGTDTQYF. The CDR3 DNA reads TGTGCCAGCAGCGTAGCTCTGACAGGGGGCGCCGGCACAGATACGCAGTATTTT.

The rearrangement links TRBV4-2 to TRBJ2-3, with TRBD2 identical over 10 bases. The CDR3 has 19 amino acids. Germline V CDR1 and CDR2: LGHNA, YNFKEQ. With V trimmed by 2 bases and J by 0 bases, 11 bases remained unmatched. The DNA for the CDR3 is TGTGCCAGCAGCCAACCCGTCGGGACTAGCGAGACTAGCACAGATACGCAGTATTTT. Amino acids: CASSQPVGTSETSTDTQYF.

The chain uses TRBV4-1 and TRBJ2-2, with D perhaps TRBD2 (6 bases). The V gene's germline CDR1 is MGHRA and CDR2 YSYEKL. Trimming removed 1 base from V and 8 bases from J, with 20 bases in between. This CDR3 is built from 17 residues. CDR3 region: CASSQVLVLATAGELFF. The CDR3 bases are TGCGCCAGCAGCCAAGTTTTGGTTCTAGCGACGGCGGGGGAGCTGTTTTTT.

This chain joins TRBV6-5 and TRBJ2-2; D may be TRBD2 (6 bases). The CDR3 is made up of 15 amino acids. From germline, CDR1 is MNHEY and CDR2 SVGAGI. V gave up 0 bases and J gave up 4 bases, with 9 bases separating them. This CDR3 reads CASSYSGRPTGELFF. Written as DNA, the CDR3 is TGTGCCAGCAGTTACTCGGGGAGGCCCACCGGGGAGCTGTTTTTT.

The gene calls are TRBV19 and TRBJ2-7; weak D call: TRBD2 (6 bases). V dropped 5 bases and J dropped 6 bases, with 14 bases sitting between them. There are 13 residues in the CDR3. Germline-derived CDR1 and CDR2 are LNHDA and SQIVND (reference sequence). CDR3 nucleotide sequence: TGTGCCAGTAGTCCTAGCGATCGGGGCGAGCAGTACTTC. Its protein is CASSPSDRGEQYF. Full variable domain (missing parts from reference TRBV19 and TRBJ2-7): DGGITQSPKYLFRKEGQNVTLSCEQNLNHDAMYWYRQDPGQGLRLIYYSQIVNDFQKGDIAEGYSVSREKKESFPLTVTSAQKNPTAFYLCASSPSDRGEQYFGPGTRLTVT.